A selection of T cell receptor beta chains follows, all from one sample in a study of T cells in Graves' hyperthyroidism and ophthalmopathy. TCRdb re-called the multiplex PCR reads with MiXCR, one entry per CDR3 protein. This table has approximately 370,000 distinct CDR3 sequences, around 14% appearing once. The material sequenced was blood. All receptors come from a woman aged 25 to 39 with Graves' hyperthyroidism. CDR3s include the opening cysteine and the closing phenylalanine or tryptophan. D genes are given only for firm matches. Some rows mark clone size as missing; the rest say once, few, many or name a class of expanded clone.

CDR3nt: TGTGCCACCAGTGATTATACGGGAGAGGACACCGGGGAGCTGTTTTTT; CDR3aa: CATSDYTGEDTGELFF; j_gene: TRBJ2-2; abundance: few; v_gene: TRBV24-1; d_gene: .
CDR3nt: TGTGCCACCAGCAGAGTTGCGGGGCGCGATTCACCCCTCCACTTT; CDR3aa: CATSRVAGRDSPLHF; j_gene: TRBJ1-6; abundance: many; v_gene: TRBV15; d_gene: .
CDR3nt: TGCGCCAGCAGCTTGGCGTCTAGCGGCTACAATGAGCAGTTCTTC; CDR3aa: CASSLASSGYNEQFF; j_gene: TRBJ2-1; abundance: few; v_gene: TRBV5-1; d_gene: TRBD2
CDR3nt: TGCAGTGCTAGTGGGCTAGCGGGACACACAGATACGCAGTATTTT; CDR3aa: CSASGLAGHTDTQYF; j_gene: TRBJ2-3; abundance: many; v_gene: TRBV20-1; d_gene: TRBD2
CDR3nt: TGTGCCAGCAGTTTGTCCGACAGCCAACCGGGGAACACTGAAGCTTTCTTT; CDR3aa: CASSLSDSQPGNTEAFF; j_gene: TRBJ1-1; abundance: many; v_gene: TRBV27; d_gene: .
CDR3nt: TGTGCCAGCAGTGAGGGTTGGGGCCCCGGGGACAATGAGCAGTTCTTC; CDR3aa: CASSEGWGPGDNEQFF; j_gene: TRBJ2-1; abundance: many; v_gene: TRBV2; d_gene: .
CDR3nt: TGCGCCAGCAGCCCTACGTCTAGCGGGAGTGTTACCAAAAACATTCAGTACTTC; CDR3aa: CASSPTSSGSVTKNIQYF; j_gene: TRBJ2-4; abundance: .; v_gene: TRBV5-1; d_gene: TRBD2
CDR3nt: TGCAGCGCCGGGACGCCAGAGCAGTATTTT; CDR3aa: CSAGTPEQYF; j_gene: TRBJ2-3; abundance: few; v_gene: TRBV29-1; d_gene: .
CDR3nt: TGTGCCAGCTCACTCTCCGGGACAGAAAACACCGGGGAGCTGTTTTTT; CDR3aa: CASSLSGTENTGELFF; j_gene: TRBJ2-2; abundance: few; v_gene: TRBV18; d_gene: TRBD1
CDR3nt: TGTGCCAGTAACCCGGGGCGGGAGGGCGACTACGAGCAGTACTTC; CDR3aa: CASNPGREGDYEQYF; j_gene: TRBJ2-7; abundance: .; v_gene: TRBV19; d_gene: TRBD2
CDR3nt: TGTGCCAGCAACTTACGGGGGAACAATGAGCAGTTCTTC; CDR3aa: CASNLRGNNEQFF; j_gene: TRBJ2-1; abundance: .; v_gene: TRBV7-8; d_gene: .
CDR3nt: TGTGCCAGCAGCTCCCCGACTAGCCCAAGCACAGATACGCAGTATTTT; CDR3aa: CASSSPTSPSTDTQYF; j_gene: TRBJ2-3; abundance: many; v_gene: TRBV11-2; d_gene: TRBD2
CDR3nt: TGTGCCAGCAGCTTAGTGGGGACAGAAGCGACCCAGTACTTC; CDR3aa: CASSLVGTEATQYF; j_gene: TRBJ2-5; abundance: many; v_gene: TRBV7-2; d_gene: TRBD1
CDR3nt: TGTGCCTGGACCCATCCGGGACAAGTGAGCACAGATACGCAGTATTTT; CDR3aa: CAWTHPGQVSTDTQYF; j_gene: TRBJ2-3; abundance: many; v_gene: TRBV30; d_gene: .
CDR3nt: TGTGCCAGCAGCGAGCTTTATAGGCACTATGGCTACACCTTC; CDR3aa: CASSELYRHYGYTF; j_gene: TRBJ1-2; abundance: many; v_gene: TRBV2; d_gene: .
CDR3nt: TGCGCCAGCAGCATCGTACAGGGCCAAGAAGCTTTCTTT; CDR3aa: CASSIVQGQEAFF; j_gene: TRBJ1-1; abundance: many; v_gene: TRBV5-1; d_gene: .
CDR3nt: TGCGCCAGCAGCTTGGAACTAGCGGGAGTGGGTGAGCAGTTCTTC; CDR3aa: CASSLELAGVGEQFF; j_gene: TRBJ2-1; abundance: few; v_gene: TRBV5-1; d_gene: TRBD2
CDR3nt: TGCGCCAGCAGCTTTTCGAGTCGTCCAGGGTTAAGTGGGGAGCAGTACTTC; CDR3aa: CASSFSSRPGLSGEQYF; j_gene: TRBJ2-7; abundance: few; v_gene: TRBV5-1; d_gene: .
CDR3nt: TGTGCCAGCAGCTCAACTCCGGGACACAAAGGTCAAGAGACCCAGTACTTC; CDR3aa: CASSSTPGHKGQETQYF; j_gene: TRBJ2-5; abundance: .; v_gene: TRBV7-3; d_gene: .
CDR3nt: TGTGCCAGTAGTGGGAGTAGCGGAGTCGCGAACACCGGGGAGCTGTTTTTT; CDR3aa: CASSGSSGVANTGELFF; j_gene: TRBJ2-2; abundance: .; v_gene: TRBV19; d_gene: .
CDR3nt: TGTGCTAACCCCAGGACAGAACAAGAGACCCAGTACTTC; CDR3aa: CANPRTEQETQYF; j_gene: TRBJ2-5; abundance: many; v_gene: TRBV2; d_gene: .
CDR3nt: TGCAGTGCCGAAACCGGGACTAGCGGGAGGTCAGATACGCAGTATTTT; CDR3aa: CSAETGTSGRSDTQYF; j_gene: TRBJ2-3; abundance: many; v_gene: TRBV20-1; d_gene: TRBD2
CDR3nt: TGTGCCAGCAGTGATTCTGGGGGCAATCAGCCCCAGCATTTT; CDR3aa: CASSDSGGNQPQHF; j_gene: TRBJ1-5; abundance: many; v_gene: TRBV2; d_gene: .
CDR3nt: TGTGCCAGTAGTGTCTCCGGGACAGCTGAGCAGTTCTTC; CDR3aa: CASSVSGTAEQFF; j_gene: TRBJ2-1; abundance: .; v_gene: TRBV19; d_gene: TRBD1
CDR3nt: TGTGCCAGTAGTATAGTCCAGGGGAAGTACGAGACCCAGTACTTC; CDR3aa: CASSIVQGKYETQYF; j_gene: TRBJ2-5; abundance: .; v_gene: TRBV19; d_gene: .
CDR3nt: TGTGCCAGCACAGACAGCGGGTTAGAGACCCAGTACTTC; CDR3aa: CASTDSGLETQYF; j_gene: TRBJ2-5; abundance: many; v_gene: TRBV6-1; d_gene: .
CDR3nt: TGTGCCAGCAGCCTCGGGACTCAAGAGACCCAGTACTTC; CDR3aa: CASSLGTQETQYF; j_gene: TRBJ2-5; abundance: many; v_gene: TRBV3-1; d_gene: .
CDR3nt: TGCGCCAGCAGCGTGAGGCTAGCGGACTACTACGAGCAGTACTTC; CDR3aa: CASSVRLADYYEQYF; j_gene: TRBJ2-7; abundance: .; v_gene: TRBV5-1; d_gene: TRBD2
CDR3nt: TGTGCCAGCCTGGTCCCGGGCCGGCAAGAGACCCAGTACTTC; CDR3aa: CASLVPGRQETQYF; j_gene: TRBJ2-5; abundance: .; v_gene: TRBV28; d_gene: .
CDR3nt: TGCAGTGCTAGAGGGACTAGCGGATCGAACACCGGGGAGCTGTTTTTT; CDR3aa: CSARGTSGSNTGELFF; j_gene: TRBJ2-2; abundance: .; v_gene: TRBV20-1; d_gene: TRBD2
CDR3nt: TGTGCCAGCAGTTACTCCTGGGACGGATCTAGCACAGATACGCAGTATTTT; CDR3aa: CASSYSWDGSSTDTQYF; j_gene: TRBJ2-3; abundance: .; v_gene: TRBV6-6; d_gene: .
CDR3nt: TGTGCCAGCAGCTCCCCTGCTGGATCCTATGGCTACACCTTC; CDR3aa: CASSSPAGSYGYTF; j_gene: TRBJ1-2; abundance: many; v_gene: TRBV7-9; d_gene: .
CDR3nt: TGTGCCAGCCGCGAGCGGGACTTTTACACCGGGGAGCTGTTTTTT; CDR3aa: CASRERDFYTGELFF; j_gene: TRBJ2-2; abundance: many; v_gene: TRBV12-3/TRBV12-4; d_gene: TRBD2
CDR3nt: TGCGCCAGCCGGGGGTCAGGTTACGAGCAGTACTTC; CDR3aa: CASRGSGYEQYF; j_gene: TRBJ2-7; abundance: .; v_gene: TRBV5-1; d_gene: .
CDR3nt: TGTGCCTGGGAGGGCGCTAACGTTGGTACGCAGTATTTT; CDR3aa: CAWEGANVGTQYF; j_gene: TRBJ2-3; abundance: few; v_gene: TRBV30; d_gene: .
CDR3nt: TGTGCCAGCTCACCCCAGGGGGCGCAGCAAGAGACCCAGTACTTC; CDR3aa: CASSPQGAQQETQYF; j_gene: TRBJ2-5; abundance: many; v_gene: TRBV18; d_gene: TRBD1
CDR3nt: TGTGCCAGCAGCCGACAGTACACCGGGGAGCTGTTTTTT; CDR3aa: CASSRQYTGELFF; j_gene: TRBJ2-2; abundance: many; v_gene: TRBV27; d_gene: .
CDR3nt: TGTGCCTGGAGTGATTGGAGGGAGGGTGAAGCTTTCTTT; CDR3aa: CAWSDWREGEAFF; j_gene: TRBJ1-1; abundance: many; v_gene: TRBV30; d_gene: .
CDR3nt: TGTGCCAGCAGTTACCTCGATACAGGGGGGGAGACCCAGTACTTC; CDR3aa: CASSYLDTGGETQYF; j_gene: TRBJ2-5; abundance: many; v_gene: TRBV6-5; d_gene: TRBD1
CDR3nt: TGTGCCAGCAGCTTGGGGGGCCGGCGGGACGTTAATCAGCCCCAGCATTTT; CDR3aa: CASSLGGRRDVNQPQHF; j_gene: TRBJ1-5; abundance: .; v_gene: TRBV5-6; d_gene: .
CDR3nt: TGCGCCAGCAGCTTGGATTCAGCGGTCTTTTCCTACGAGCAGTACTTC; CDR3aa: CASSLDSAVFSYEQYF; j_gene: TRBJ2-7; abundance: many; v_gene: TRBV5-1; d_gene: .
CDR3nt: TGCAGTGCTAAAGATCCTAGCCGGTTTGGGGGGGAGCAGTACTTC; CDR3aa: CSAKDPSRFGGEQYF; j_gene: TRBJ2-7; abundance: .; v_gene: TRBV20-1; d_gene: .
CDR3nt: TGTGCCAGCAGCGCCGCACAGGGTTATAGCAATCAGCCCCAGCATTTT; CDR3aa: CASSAAQGYSNQPQHF; j_gene: TRBJ1-5; abundance: few; v_gene: TRBV7-8; d_gene: .
CDR3nt: TGTGCCTCTACGTTCGGACAGGGGAACGAGCAGTACTTC; CDR3aa: CASTFGQGNEQYF; j_gene: TRBJ2-7; abundance: many; v_gene: TRBV6-1; d_gene: TRBD1
CDR3nt: TGCGCCAGCAGCTTGGCCTGGGCGGAGAACTATGGCTACACCTTC; CDR3aa: CASSLAWAENYGYTF; j_gene: TRBJ1-2; abundance: few; v_gene: TRBV5-1; d_gene: .
CDR3nt: TGCGCCAGCAGACTATCGGGACAGGGGCACCCTGTCTATAGCAATCAGCCCCAGCATTTT; CDR3aa: CASRLSGQGHPVYSNQPQHF; j_gene: TRBJ1-5; abundance: many; v_gene: TRBV10-1; d_gene: TRBD1
CDR3nt: TGTGCCAGCAGCGTAGGGAACAGGGTTGAAGAGACCCAGTACTTC; CDR3aa: CASSVGNRVEETQYF; j_gene: TRBJ2-5; abundance: .; v_gene: TRBV9; d_gene: .
CDR3nt: TGCAGTGCTAGAGATCCCCTGGGGACATACAATGAGCAGTTCTTC; CDR3aa: CSARDPLGTYNEQFF; j_gene: TRBJ2-1; abundance: .; v_gene: TRBV20-1; d_gene: .
CDR3nt: TGTGCCAGCAGCGTTTTGGCGGGAGAAGTCAATGAGCAGTTCTTC; CDR3aa: CASSVLAGEVNEQFF; j_gene: TRBJ2-1; abundance: .; v_gene: TRBV5-6; d_gene: TRBD2
CDR3nt: TGTGCCAGCAGCCTACGACAGGGGATTGCGGCCGGGGAGCTGTTTTTT; CDR3aa: CASSLRQGIAAGELFF; j_gene: TRBJ2-2; abundance: .; v_gene: TRBV12-3/TRBV12-4; d_gene: TRBD1
CDR3nt: TGTGCCACGGCCCCGGACAGGGGGAGTGTGAACACCATATATTTT; CDR3aa: CATAPDRGSVNTIYF; j_gene: TRBJ1-3; abundance: .; v_gene: TRBV15; d_gene: TRBD1